Shown below are 13 T cell receptor beta chains from a single sample sequenced in a study of T cells in Graves' hyperthyroidism and ophthalmopathy. Researchers amplified the TCR beta CDR3 regions from RNA transcripts. First-round RT-PCR targeting the TCR CDR3 was performed with the HTBI primer set. TCRdb reanalysed the multiplex PCR reads using MiXCR and keeps one entry per CDR3 protein. The data show about 710,000 distinct CDR3 sequences, around 17% seen once. Sequenced material: blood. These receptors all stem from a man in his late teens or twenties with Graves' hyperthyroidism.

This clonotype was picked up a small number of times. The chain uses TRBV7-9 and TRBJ2-1, with D unclear. V lost 0 bases and J 13 bases, leaving 13 bases between the germline ends. Germline CDR1 reads SEHNR; CDR2 reads FQNEAQ (reference sequence). The CDR3 is made up of 13 amino acids. The CDR3 DNA is TGTGCCAGCAGCTTAGCGGTTTACAATCCCCAGTTCTTC. Protein product: CASSLAVYNPQFF.

J is TRBJ2-2 and V is TRBV9; no reliable D call. Germline V CDR1 and CDR2: SGDLS, YYNGEE. There are 14 residues in the CDR3. V lost 3 bases and J lost 7, with 13 bases in between. The CDR3 DNA reads TGTGCCAGCAGCGCATACGTTTCGTACGGGGAGCTGTTTTTT. Translating gives CASSAYVSYGELFF.

This chain links TRBV7-3 with TRBJ2-2, with TRBD2 matching 13 bases. Germline lookup yields CDR1 SGHTA and CDR2 FQGTGA. V shed 4 bases and J 2 bases; nucleotides not matched to a gene: 1. This CDR3 is built from 16 residues. In nucleotides, the CDR3 is TGTGCCAGCAGCTGGGGACTAGCGGGAAACACCGGGGAGCTGTTTTTT. Its translation: CASSWGLAGNTGELFF.

This clonotype was seen at least ten times. In DNA form, the CDR3 reads TGTGCCAGCACGCGCCTAGCGGGAGGGCTCCCCTACAATGAGCAGTTCTTC. This codes for CASTRLAGGLPYNEQFF. The V call is TRBV12-3 or TRBV12-4, the J call TRBJ2-1; 12 bases are a match to TRBD2. After removal of 7 bases from V and 2 bases from J, the junction contained 9 bases not matched to a gene. CDR3 length: 17 amino acids.

The CDR3 DNA follows: TGCAGTGCTAGAGATGGCAGGGGTTGGGGCTACACCTTC. The encoded protein is CSARDGRGWGYTF. The rearrangement joins TRBV20-1 to TRBJ1-2, with D possibly being TRBD1 (6 bases). The CDR3 loop spans 13 amino acids. CDR1 and CDR2 from the germline V gene are DFQATT and SNEGSKA (reference sequence). Trimming pared 0 bases from V and 8 bases from J, leaving 13 bases between.

There are a few counts of this clonotype. J is TRBJ1-2 and V is TRBV7-2, with a possible D match to TRBD1 (5 bases). The germline V gene encodes CDR1 SGHTA and CDR2 FQGNSA. The CDR3 extends over 13 amino acids. Trimming took 10 bases from V and 0 from J, leaving 12 bases between them. CDR3 in amino acids: CATGHTANYGYTF. Written as DNA, the CDR3 is TGTGCCACCGGACACACAGCTAACTATGGCTACACCTTC.

This clonotype was picked up many times. V gene TRBV2 combines with J gene TRBJ1-5, with D tentatively TRBD1 (6 bases). V gave up 6 bases and J gave up 2 bases, with 17 bases separating them. Germline lookup yields CDR1 SNHLY and CDR2 FYNNEI. The CDR3 contains 16 residues. The CDR3 DNA reads as TGTGCCAGCAGGGCAACCGGGACACAAGGCAATCAGCCCCAGCATTTT. This codes for CASRATGTQGNQPQHF.

In this sample, this clonotype turned up many times. The rearrangement links TRBV7-2 to TRBJ2-5; D possibly corresponds to TRBD2 (5 bases). This CDR3 contains 14 residues. The germline gives CDR1 SGHTA, CDR2 FQGNSA. The germline V and J ends were trimmed by 1 base and 5 bases, with 11 bases remaining between them. CDR3 DNA sequence: TGTGCCAGCAGCTTAGGAGGGTCTAGGGAGACCCAGTACTTC. Amino acids: CASSLGGSRETQYF. The full variable domain, completed using reference TRBV7-2 and TRBJ2-5, is GAGVSQSPSNKVTEKGKDVELRCDPISGHTALYWYRQSLGQGLEFLIYFQGNSAPDKSGLPSDRFSAERTGGSVSTLTIQRTQQEDSAVYLCASSLGGSRETQYFGPGTRLLVL.

This clonotype was detected ten times or more. This rearrangement joins TRBV12-3 or TRBV12-4 to TRBJ2-5, with 10 bases matching TRBD2. The ends lost 6 bases at V and 4 bases at J; junction bases unmatched: 2. The CDR3 length is 13 residues. CDR3 DNA sequence: TGTGCCAGCAGCTCTAGCGGGAGAGAGACCCAGTACTTC. Translation: CASSSSGRETQYF.

The sample holds many counts of this clonotype. V is TRBV3-1 and J is TRBJ2-7, with 7 bases lining up with TRBD2. The CDR3 is 15 amino acids. J gave up 1 base and V 4 bases, and 7 bases lay outside the gene matches. CDR1 and CDR2 (germline): LGHDT, YNNKEL (reference sequence). The CDR3 spells CASSREGTHSYEQYF. DNA of the CDR3: TGTGCCAGCAGCCGGGAGGGGACCCATTCCTACGAGCAGTACTTC.

This clonotype was seen ten or more times. The chain is built from TRBV30 and TRBJ1-4, with D uncertain. V dropped 0 bases and J dropped 8 bases, with 13 bases sitting between them. The V gene's germline CDR1 is GTSNPN and CDR2 SVGIG (reference sequence). The CDR3 is 14 residues long. CDR3 residues: CAWSVTGSREKLFF. The CDR3 DNA reads TGTGCCTGGAGTGTAACCGGGAGTCGGGAAAAACTGTTTTTT.

About this clonotype itself: A much larger clone differs from this one at a single base, so this may be a read error. The chain carries TRBV24-1 and TRBJ2-2; D may be TRBD2 (6 bases). Germline lookup yields CDR1 KGHDR and CDR2 SFDVKD. The CDR3 runs 13 residues. DNA of the CDR3: TGTGCCACCAGTGACCCCGCGACCGGGGGGCTGTTTTTT. It encodes CATSDPATGGLFF.

There are many counts of this clonotype. V gene TRBV6-1 combines with J gene TRBJ2-5; 7 bases match TRBD2. The CDR3 consists of 14 residues. The germline V gene encodes CDR1 MNHNS and CDR2 SASEGT. J gave up 4 bases and V 7 bases, and 9 bases lay outside the gene matches. CDR3 sequence reads: CASIIGGGGETQYF. CDR3 bases: TGTGCCAGCATCATCGGCGGGGGAGGAGAGACCCAGTACTTC.